This T cell receptor (beta chain) was recovered during a study of response to subunit inactivated influenza vaccine (dated 2018 in TCRdb). General notes on the study: Deep quantitative T cell receptor repertoire profiling was used in the study to track responses to a trivalent subunit inactivated influenza vaccine. The study at large found these results: The authors proposed that each seasonal influenza vaccination may bring in only a limited number of new T cells.

Concerning this clonotype itself: What antigen it recognizes has not been identified. Per-nucleotide qualities are absent, and no much larger clonotype sits a single base away.

V gives up 6 bases and J gives up 0 bases, and the segment between their germline ends measures 15 bases. There are 15 amino acids in the CDR3, from cysteine to phenylalanine inclusive. Left in the record is the CDR3 DNA by itself, 45 bases read in frame from the first base. The germline V gene encodes CDR1 MNHNS and CDR2 SASEGT. Libraries were built with RT-PCR. Instrument used: Illumina HiSeq 2500. TCRdb took the public reads, trimmed them with fastp at Q25, ran MiXCR for clone calling and kept in-frame beta chains. When rows share a CDR3 protein, they turn into one entry using the most common DNA and genes. Here the sample has approximately 500,000 distinct CDR3 sequences; 20% to 25% occur a single time. The ten biggest clones cover 2.5% to 3% of the sample. In addition, the sample was reused for a study of T cells expressing NK-cell markers. The second study also describes: TCR beta cDNA libraries were made by 5'RACE template switching that added a universal primer site and unique molecular identifiers. In sorted CD3+CD56+NKG2C+, CD3+CD56+NKG2C- and CD3+CD56-NKG2C+ T-cell subsets from eight donors, TCR beta-chain repertoires were profiled. Of the eight sequenced donors, seven were found to be HCMV-seropositive and one was found to be HCMV-seronegative. In several experiments an anti-gammadeltaTCR antibody was added to restrict sorting to alphabetaTCR-expressing T cells. For about 6 donors, the dominant CD3+CD56+NKG2C+ clonotypes were among the top 10 CD8+ clonotypes and accounted for roughly 1.0-8% of CD8+ T cells. Those dominant clonotypes were again the most abundant among CD3+CD56-NKG2C+ cells in a few donors, at about 28.3-60.1%. It remained unclear whether the expanded NKG2C-expressing T cell clones were specific for HCMV antigens. Randomly selected healthy volunteers, three men and five women, were used as the eight sequenced donors. To determine HCMV serostatus, a commercial ELISA kit was used to detect HCMV-specific IgG in serum. Peripheral blood mononuclear cells were isolated from blood by Ficoll density gradient centrifugation. Magnetic immunoseparation with Miltenyi isolation kits was used to isolate CD4+ and CD8+ T cells from PBMC. cDNA synthesis was primed from the TCR beta constant segment, followed by two successive PCR amplification steps. Sequencing of the libraries produced 2 x 150 bp reads on Illumina HiSeq 2000/2500, MiSeq or NextSeq. Reads were demultiplexed and grouped by UMI with MIGEC, and clonotypes were assembled and quantified with MiTCR. To remove erroneous sequences, TCR cDNA sequences were retained only when supported by two or more reads. The tcR package was used for downstream repertoire analysis, with clonotypes matched between fractions based on CDR3 nucleotide sequence plus V segment. Antigen specificity was annotated against VDJdb with VDJmatch, allowing one amino acid substitution in CDR3.

The specimen was CD4+ T cells sorted from PBMCs, collected roughly 13 days after vaccination. This sequence uses TRBV6-1 and TRBJ2-7, and TRBD2 may be the D gene, going by 6 matching bases. This TCR derives from a middle-aged man who received an inactivated influenza vaccine. Donor details come from another sample of the same person, matched by shared clones. The CDR3 protein: CASSPGGTLSYEQYF. The nucleotides are TGTGCCAGCAGCCCCGGGGGAACCCTCTCCTACGAGCAGTACTTC.